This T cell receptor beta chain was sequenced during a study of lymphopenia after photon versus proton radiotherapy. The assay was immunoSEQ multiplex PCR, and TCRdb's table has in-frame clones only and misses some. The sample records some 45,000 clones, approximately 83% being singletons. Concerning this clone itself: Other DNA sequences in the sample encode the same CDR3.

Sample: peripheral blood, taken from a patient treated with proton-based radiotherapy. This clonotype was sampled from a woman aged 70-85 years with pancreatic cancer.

The CDR3 region is CASSSIAGGAAEAFF. The CDR3, as DNA: TGTGCCAGCAGTTCCATAGCAGGAGGCGCAGCTGAAGCTTTCTTT. The chain uses TRBV28 and TRBJ1-1; D unclear. Germline CDR1 and CDR2: MDHEN and SYDVKM. Between the trimmed V and J ends, which lost 4 bases and 6 bases, there was a span of 18 bases. The CDR3 spans 15 residues.